Here is one T cell receptor beta chain with its context. Its target is not known. The CDR3 spans 15 residues. Germline CDR1 MNHEY, CDR2 SVGAGI. Trimming cost V 0 bases and J 4 bases, with 10 bases left between them. This entry belongs to a study of OX40 agonist ivuxolimab in advanced cancers. The study's findings and limits: On average, CD8+ T cells had more expanded clones than CD4+. Clonal expansion was seen in CD4+ and CD8+ blood T cells by week 6 at 0.1 to 3.0 mg/kg.

Cycle 7 day 1, cycle 4 day 1, and baseline were the timepoints at which blood was sampled. Measured with immunoSEQ multiplex PCR; TCRdb has only the in-frame clones, and not every one. Among around 64,000 clones listed, 84% were seen once. The sequencing here drew on CD4+ or CD8+ T cells sorted from blood, taken in a trial of the OX40 agonist ivuxolimab. V usage is TRBV6-5 and J usage is TRBJ1-3; tentatively, D is TRBD1 (6 bases). The receptor's source is an adult with an advanced solid tumor such as melanoma, head and neck, liver or kidney cancer. For the CDR3, the DNA is TGTGCCAGCAGTTACTCTTGGCAGGGGGGAAACACCATATATTTT. This translates into CASSYSWQGGNTIYF.